The 15 T cell receptor beta chains below were found in one sample sequenced in a study of CD8+CD57+ T cells in acquired aplastic anemia. The template used for profiling TCR beta VDJ and CDR3 was genomic DNA. TCRdb itself ran the reads through MiXCR, one entry per CDR3 protein. The table lists some 200,000 distinct CDR3 sequences, 30% to 35% of them singletons. The material sequenced was sorted CD4+, CD8+, or CD8+CD57+ T cells (not recorded which) from PBMCs. The receptors were gathered from a human donor in good health, serving as a control.

The chain has TRBV4-1 and TRBJ1-1, with D hard to call. V gave up 1 base and J gave up 5 bases, with 8 bases separating them. The CDR3 covers 13 residues. Looked up from germline, CDR1 is MGHRA and CDR2 is YSYEKL. CDR3 residues: CASSQVLGTEAFF. The CDR3 coding sequence is TGCGCCAGCAGCCAAGTTTTGGGGACTGAAGCTTTCTTT.

V is TRBV6-1 and J is TRBJ2-2; D possibly corresponds to TRBD2 (5 bases). The V gene lost 7 bases and the J gene lost 3 bases, with 15 bases spanning the gap. The CDR3 contains 15 residues. The germline V gene encodes CDR1 MNHNS and CDR2 SASEGT. The CDR3 sequence: CASTRAPRDTGELFF. The CDR3 DNA reads as TGTGCCAGCACTAGGGCCCCGAGGGACACCGGGGAGCTGTTTTTT.

This clonotype was observed a handful of times. The chain is built from TRBV5-1 and TRBJ1-5, with no clear D. Germline assignment: CDR1 SGHRS and CDR2 YFSETQ. The CDR3 extends over 14 amino acids. V was trimmed by 0 bases and J by 9 bases, leaving 13 bases between them. CDR3 residues: CASSLAEGSGPQHF. The DNA for the CDR3 is TGCGCCAGCAGCTTGGCCGAAGGGTCCGGGCCCCAGCATTTT.

This chain joins TRBV12-3 or TRBV12-4 and TRBJ1-4; 9 bases agree with TRBD1. The CDR3 is made up of 20 amino acids. V trimming: 3 bases; J trimming: 3 bases; junction bases outside the gene matches: 17. The CDR3 is CASSFLSPRQGDDSNEKLFF. DNA for the CDR3: TGTGCCAGCAGTTTTTTATCTCCTAGACAGGGGGATGATTCTAATGAAAAACTGTTTTTT.

A few counts support this clonotype. This may be a read error, as it is one base from a much larger clone. This chain links TRBV7-9 with TRBJ2-7; 8 bases fit TRBD2. V was clipped by 8 bases and J by 2 bases; unmatched bases: 8. This CDR3 contains 14 residues. Germline V CDR1 and CDR2: SEHNR, FQNEAQ (reference sequence). The CDR3 bases are TGTGCCAGCGGCCTAGCGGGCCTAACCTACGAGCAGTACTTC. The encoded protein is CASGLAGLTYEQYF.

The V call is TRBV24-1, the J call TRBJ2-5, with 8 bases lining up with TRBD1. Germline trimming cut 4 bases from V and 4 bases from J; bases unmatched to any gene: 7. Looked up from germline, CDR1 is KGHDR and CDR2 is SFDVKD. This CDR3 contains 15 residues. CDR3 loop: CATSDSTGVGETQYF. In DNA, the CDR3 is TGTGCCACCAGTGACTCGACAGGGGTGGGAGAGACCCAGTACTTC.

V usage is TRBV2 and J usage is TRBJ2-1, with D perhaps matching TRBD2 (5 bases). The J call may be wrong; the DNA end is better matched by TRBJ2-7. The CDR3 spans 14 residues. Germline lookup yields CDR1 SNHLY and CDR2 FYNNEI. The DNA for the CDR3 is TGTGCCAGCAGTTATCTGGACTCCTACAATGAGCAGTACTTC. Its protein is CASSYLDSYNEQYF.

The chain uses TRBV10-3 and TRBJ2-3; TRBD1 is a possible D gene (6 bases). Germline assignment: CDR1 ENHRY and CDR2 SYGVKD. The CDR3 loop spans 17 amino acids. The ends were cut back, 6 bases at V and 2 bases at J, with 21 bases in the middle. The CDR3: CAIRPRGTDRLTDTQYF. Written as DNA, the CDR3 is TGTGCCATCAGACCCCGAGGGACGGACAGACTCACAGATACGCAGTATTTT.

The V call is TRBV7-3, the J call TRBJ1-1; tentative D call: TRBD1 (5 bases). The CDR3 loop spans 14 amino acids. Germline values: CDR1 SGHTA, CDR2 FQGTGA. V lost 2 bases and J lost 9, with 16 bases in between. The CDR3 DNA reads as TGTGCCAGCAGCTTAGGCCCGACAGTACCTAAAGCTTTCTTT. Residues: CASSLGPTVPKAFF.

This clonotype has at least ten counts. The CDR3 DNA follows: TGCAGTGCTAGAGATTATTCGAGCCGGGGAGATACGCAGTATTTT. Translated, it gives CSARDYSSRGDTQYF. The V call is TRBV20-1, the J call TRBJ2-3, with D possibly TRBD2 on 5 matching bases. Germline CDR1 and CDR2: DFQATT and SNEGSKA (reference sequence). Trimming removed 0 bases at V and 5 bases at J, with 15 bases between. The CDR3 contains 15 residues.

This clonotype occurred many times. V gene TRBV29-1 combines with J gene TRBJ2-3; 9 bases are shared with TRBD1. Losses at the gene ends were 5 bases for V and 1 base for J; bases not matched to a gene: 1. Per germline, CDR1 SQVTM and CDR2 ANQGSEA. This CDR3 is 13 amino acids long. DNA of the CDR3: TGCAGCGTTCGGGACAGGGGCACAGATACGCAGTATTTT. Translating gives CSVRDRGTDTQYF.

The gene calls are TRBV6-1 and TRBJ1-1, with D unresolved. The CDR3 length is 14 residues. Trimming shortened V by 5 bases and J by 1 base, and 11 bases separated the two germline ends. In germline, CDR1 is MNHNS, CDR2 SASEGT. The CDR3 is CASSIWTANTEAFF. The CDR3 DNA reads TGTGCCAGCAGTATCTGGACGGCGAACACTGAAGCTTTCTTT.

The sample holds a few counts of this clonotype. CDR3 DNA: TGCGCCAGCAGCTTGGATCCGGGGTCGACTGAAGCTTTCTTT. It codes for CASSLDPGSTEAFF. The genes are TRBV5-1 and TRBJ1-1, with unresolved D. The CDR3 sequence is 14 residues long. Germline V gives CDR1 SGHRS, CDR2 YFSETQ. Trimming took off 0 bases at V and 5 bases at J, with 11 bases between the two ends.

The table lists this clonotype with a few counts. This may stem from a read error, because a much larger clone lies one nucleotide away. The rearrangement links TRBV9 to TRBJ1-6, with 8 bases that match TRBD1. The CDR3 totals 14 residues. Germline V CDR1 and CDR2: SGDLS, YYNGEE. The trim removed 6 bases at V and 9 bases at J, leaving 8 bases unmatched. The chain's CDR3 is CASNHRGFGSPLHF. CDR3 DNA: TGTGCCAGCAACCACAGGGGGTTTGGTTCACCCCTCCACTTT.

Ten or more counts support this clonotype. The chain links TRBV20-1 to TRBJ1-2; TRBD1 matches 8 bases. The junction had 11 bases not matched to a gene; V was cut back by 7 bases and J by 4 bases. The CDR3 totals 14 residues. Germline V gene data show CDR1 as DFQATT and CDR2 as SNEGSKA (reference sequence). The CDR3 region is CSGLMPGGPYGYTF. Here the CDR3 DNA reads TGCAGTGGCCTGATGCCAGGGGGCCCCTATGGCTACACCTTC.